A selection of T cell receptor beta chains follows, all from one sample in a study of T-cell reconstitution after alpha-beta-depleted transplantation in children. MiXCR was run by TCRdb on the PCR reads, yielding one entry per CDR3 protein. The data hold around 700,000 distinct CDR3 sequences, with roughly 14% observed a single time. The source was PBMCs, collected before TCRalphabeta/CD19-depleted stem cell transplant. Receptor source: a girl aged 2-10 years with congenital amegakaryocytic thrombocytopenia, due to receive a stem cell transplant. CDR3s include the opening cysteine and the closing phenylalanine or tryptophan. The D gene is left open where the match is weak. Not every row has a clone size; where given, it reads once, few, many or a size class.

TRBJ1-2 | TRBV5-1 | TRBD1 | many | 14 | TGCGCCAGCAGCTTTTTACAGGGGGGATATGGCTACACCTTC | CASSFLQGGYGYTF
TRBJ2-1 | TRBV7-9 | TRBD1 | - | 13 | TGTGCCAGCAGCTTACGGACAGGGGATGAGCAGTTCTTC | CASSLRTGDEQFF
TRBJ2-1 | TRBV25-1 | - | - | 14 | TGTGCCAGCAGTGAACCGGGACTTCCCAATGAGCAGTTCTTC | CASSEPGLPNEQFF
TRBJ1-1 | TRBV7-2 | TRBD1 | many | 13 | TGTGCCAGCAGCTTCGACAGGGTGGGTGAAGCTTTCTTT | CASSFDRVGEAFF
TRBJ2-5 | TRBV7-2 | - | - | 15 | TGTGCCAGCAGCTTAGTTCCAGCGAGACAAGAGACCCAGTACTTC | CASSLVPARQETQYF
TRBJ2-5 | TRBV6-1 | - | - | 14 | TGTGCCAGCACACCCGAGGGACCCACGGGGACCCAGTACTTC | CASTPEGPTGTQYF
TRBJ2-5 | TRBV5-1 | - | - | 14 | TGCGCCAGCAGCCTGCAGGGACCCCAAGAGACCCAGTACTTC | CASSLQGPQETQYF
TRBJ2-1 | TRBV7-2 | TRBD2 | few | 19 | TGTGCCAGCAGCTTTGGACTAGCGGGAGTCGCAAGCTCCTACAATGAGCAGTTCTTC | CASSFGLAGVASSYNEQFF
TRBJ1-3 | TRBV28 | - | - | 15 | TGTGCCAGCAGTTCAGAGGGGAACTTAGGAAACACCATATATTTT | CASSSEGNLGNTIYF
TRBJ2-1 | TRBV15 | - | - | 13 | TGTGCCCCAACGGGGCCCTCGAACAATGAGCAGTTCTTC | CAPTGPSNNEQFF
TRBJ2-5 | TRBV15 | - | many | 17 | TGTGCCACCAGCAGAGACCAGGGGATGGTCTACCAAGAGACCCAGTACTTC | CATSRDQGMVYQETQYF
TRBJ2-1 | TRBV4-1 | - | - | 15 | TGCGCCAGCAGCCAAGATCGGTCGGGCCACAATGAGCAGTTCTTC | CASSQDRSGHNEQFF
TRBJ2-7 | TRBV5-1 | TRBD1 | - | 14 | TGCGCCAGCAGCTTGACAACAGGGGGCTACGAGCAGTACTTC | CASSLTTGGYEQYF
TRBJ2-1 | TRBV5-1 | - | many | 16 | TGCGCCAGCAGCTTGTCGTCACCTGGGTCCTACAATGAGCAGTTCTTC | CASSLSSPGSYNEQFF
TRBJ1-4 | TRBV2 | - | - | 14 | TGTGCCAGCAGTGAGGACACCTCTAATGAAAAACTGTTTTTT | CASSEDTSNEKLFF
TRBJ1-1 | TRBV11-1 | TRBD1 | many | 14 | TGTGCCAGCAGCCTCAGGGGGAAGGGAACTGAAGCTTTCTTT | CASSLRGKGTEAFF
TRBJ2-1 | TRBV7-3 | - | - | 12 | TGTGCCAGCAGCGCGGGCCCCAATGAGCAGTTCTTC | CASSAGPNEQFF
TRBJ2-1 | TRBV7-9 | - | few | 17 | TGTGCCAGCAGCTTAGGCGGGTCTCGACCTATGTACAATGAGCAGTTCTTC | CASSLGGSRPMYNEQFF
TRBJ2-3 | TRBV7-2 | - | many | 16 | TGTGCCAGCAGCTTAGTTCTCTGGGGTAACACAGATACGCAGTATTTT | CASSLVLWGNTDTQYF
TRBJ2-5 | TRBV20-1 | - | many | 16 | TGCAGTGCTAGAGGAAGGCTCGGGGCGCGAGGGGAGACCCAGTACTTC | CSARGRLGARGETQYF
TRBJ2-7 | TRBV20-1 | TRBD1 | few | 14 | TGCAGTGCTTGGATACAGGGGATAACCTACGAGCAGTACTTC | CSAWIQGITYEQYF
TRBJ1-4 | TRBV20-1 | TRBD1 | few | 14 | TGCAGTGCGGGCCGGGACAGGGTGAATGAAAAACTGTTTTTT | CSAGRDRVNEKLFF
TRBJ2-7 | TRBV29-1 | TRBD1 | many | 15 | TGCAGCGTTGAAGAACCAGGGGGCGAAACCTACGAGCAGTACTTC | CSVEEPGGETYEQYF
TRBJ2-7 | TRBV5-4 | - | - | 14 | TGTGCCAGCAGCTTGTACAGAAGCTCCTACGAGCAGTACTTC | CASSLYRSSYEQYF
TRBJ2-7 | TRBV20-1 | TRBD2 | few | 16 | TGCAGTGCTAGAGATAGTATAGCGGGTATTTCCTACGAGCAGTACTTC | CSARDSIAGISYEQYF
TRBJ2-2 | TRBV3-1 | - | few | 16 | TGTGCCAGCACCATCGACGGGCGGGCACAAGGCGGGGAGCTGTTTTTT | CASTIDGRAQGGELFF
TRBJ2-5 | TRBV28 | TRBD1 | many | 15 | TGTGCCAGCAGCCTAGGGACAGGGCGCCAAGAGACCCAGTACTTC | CASSLGTGRQETQYF
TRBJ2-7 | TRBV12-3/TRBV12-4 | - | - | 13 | TGTGCCAGCACCTACACCGGCGTAGGCGAGCAGTACTTC | CASTYTGVGEQYF
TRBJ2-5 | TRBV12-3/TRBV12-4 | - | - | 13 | TGTGCCAGCAGTTTTCCTAGCGAAGAGACCCAGTACTTC | CASSFPSEETQYF
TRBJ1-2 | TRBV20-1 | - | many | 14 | TGCAGTGCTAGAAGTGAAGGGCCCCTCTATGGCTACACCTTC | CSARSEGPLYGYTF
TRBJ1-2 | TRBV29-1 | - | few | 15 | TGCAGCGTTGCCAGCTTAGGGCAGGCGAACTATGGCTACACCTTC | CSVASLGQANYGYTF
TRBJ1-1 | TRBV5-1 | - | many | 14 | TGCGCCAGCTCCCTAGAACTGGTGAACACTGAAGCTTTCTTT | CASSLELVNTEAFF
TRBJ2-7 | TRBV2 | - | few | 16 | TGTGCCAGCAGGGAGGGTCGACTACTACTCCCCTACGAGCAGTACTTC | CASREGRLLLPYEQYF
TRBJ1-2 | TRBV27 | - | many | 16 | TGTGCCAGCAGCCGTTTGGAGGGAGAGGCTAACTATGGCTACACCTTC | CASSRLEGEANYGYTF
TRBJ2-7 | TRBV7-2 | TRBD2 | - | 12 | TGTGCCAGCGGCCCTAGCGGGCCTGTACGATTATTC | CASGPSGPVRLF
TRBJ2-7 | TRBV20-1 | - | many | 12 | TGCAGTGCCCTGGGGGAGCTCCACGAGCAGTACTTC | CSALGELHEQYF
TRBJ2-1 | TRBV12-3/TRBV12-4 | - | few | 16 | TGTGCCAGCAGTCCCCGCGTGGGGAGCTCCTACAATGAGCAGTTCTTC | CASSPRVGSSYNEQFF
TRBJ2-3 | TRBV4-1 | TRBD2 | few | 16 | TGCGCCAGCAGCCAAGTAGGGCGGGAGCCCCGGGATACGCAGTATTTT | CASSQVGREPRDTQYF
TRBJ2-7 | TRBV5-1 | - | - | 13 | TGCGCCAGCAGCTGGGACTCAGGGTACGAGCAGTACTTC | CASSWDSGYEQYF